The 19 T cell receptor beta chains below all came from one sample that was sequenced in a study of control samples from healthy donors and cancer patients. TCRdb's copy holds only in-frame clones and misses some; the assay was immunoSEQ multiplex PCR. This table holds about 200,000 clones. Sequenced sample: blood. These TCRs come from a woman aged 25 to 39 in good health.

The chain couples TRBV28 to TRBJ1-6; a possible D gene is TRBD1 (5 bases). There are 14 residues in the CDR3. In germline, CDR1 is MDHEN, CDR2 SYDVKM. Trimming shortened V by 3 bases and J by 7 bases, and 10 bases separated the two germline ends. The CDR3: CASSLYRDNSPLHF. The CDR3 nucleotides are TGTGCCAGCAGTTTGTATAGGGACAATTCACCCCTCCACTTT.

The chain couples TRBV7-2 to TRBJ1-5; 11 bases agree with TRBD1. CDR1 and CDR2 (germline): SGHTA, FQGNSA. This CDR3 region has 16 residues. J lost 2 bases, V lost 4 bases, and 4 bases had no gene match. The CDR3 DNA is TGTGCCAGCAGCTGGACAGGGGGCCGGGGCAATCAGCCCCAGCATTTT. It codes for CASSWTGGRGNQPQHF.

This chain connects TRBV5-5 to TRBJ2-5; D may be TRBD1 or TRBD2 (5 bases each). Germline assignment: CDR1 SGHKS and CDR2 YYEKEE (reference sequence). The V gene lost 5 bases and the J gene lost 4 bases, with 15 bases spanning the gap. The CDR3 consists of 14 residues. The chain's CDR3 is CASRSGTLGETQYF. DNA of the CDR3: TGTGCCAGCAGATCCGGGACCCTAGGAGAGACCCAGTACTTC.

This chain connects TRBV7-2 to TRBJ2-5, with 11 positions matching TRBD2. The CDR3 covers 15 residues. V was clipped by 5 bases and J by 4 bases; unmatched bases: 6. CDR1 SGHTA and CDR2 FQGNSA come from the germline V gene. The CDR3 reads CASSLSGGARETQYF. CDR3 DNA: TGTGCCAGCAGCCTTAGCGGGGGGGCACGAGAGACCCAGTACTTC. Variable domain in full (rest from reference TRBV7-2 and TRBJ2-5): GAGVSQSPSNKVTEKGKDVELRCDPISGHTALYWYRQSLGQGLEFLIYFQGNSAPDKSGLPSDRFSAERTGGSVSTLTIQRTQQEDSAVYLCASSLSGGARETQYFGPGTRLLVL.

The chain recombines TRBV14 with TRBJ1-1, with unresolved D. V was cut by 1 base and J by 2 bases, with 5 bases left in between. The CDR3 loop spans 13 amino acids. CDR1 and CDR2 (germline): SGHDN, FVKESK. The CDR3 DNA follows: TGTGCCAGCAGCCAAGGGGGTAACACTGAAGCTTTCTTT. Translated, it gives CASSQGGNTEAFF.

This chain uses TRBV6-2 or TRBV6-3 with TRBJ2-1; 8 bases match TRBD2. The CDR3 loop spans 17 amino acids. The V and J ends lost 2 bases and 2 bases, in that order; junction bases with no gene match: 8. Germline V lookup: CDR1 MNHEY, CDR2 SVGEGT. CDR3 sequence: CASSYGGGFFPYNEQFF. DNA for the CDR3: TGTGCCAGCAGTTACGGCGGGGGGTTCTTCCCCTACAATGAGCAGTTCTTC.

The V and J genes are TRBV7-9 and TRBJ2-6; no clear D gene. The V gene lost 5 bases and the J gene lost 18 bases, with 8 bases spanning the gap. Germline V gene data show CDR1 as SEHNR and CDR2 as FQNEAQ (reference sequence). This CDR3 is 9 amino acids long. The CDR3: CASSPHGTF. The CDR3 region has the DNA TGTGCCAGCAGCCCACACGGGACTTTC.

The chain uses TRBV9 and TRBJ1-1; D possibly corresponds to TRBD1 (5 bases). The length of the CDR3 is 13 residues. Germline CDR1 is SGDLS and CDR2 is YYNGEE. The V end was cut by 2 bases, the J end by 5 bases, with 10 bases between. For the CDR3, the DNA is TGTGCCAGCAGCGTGTCTCAGGGAACTGAAGCTTTCTTT. Translated, it gives CASSVSQGTEAFF.

The chain recombines TRBV5-5 with TRBJ2-7; D gene unclear. Trimming shortened V by 4 bases and J by 4 bases, and 9 bases separated the two germline ends. Germline V CDR1 and CDR2: SGHKS, YYEKEE (reference sequence). The CDR3 length is 12 residues. CDR3 region: CASSQDGYEQYF. In DNA, the CDR3 is TGTGCCAGCAGCCAGGACGGGTACGAGCAGTACTTC.

A remark on this clone: The identical CDR3 is also encoded by other nucleotide sequences in the sample. The rearrangement uses TRBV6-5 and TRBJ2-7; unclear D gene. The CDR3 runs to 11 residues. V shed 8 bases and J shed 3 bases, with 8 bases lying between them. Germline V gene data show CDR1 as MNHEY and CDR2 as SVGAGI. The CDR3 here is CASGLSYEQYF. The CDR3 coding sequence is TGTGCCAGCGGGCTCAGCTACGAGCAGTACTTC.

The chain employs TRBV5-1 and TRBJ2-1; tentatively, D is TRBD2 (5 bases). Germline CDR1 and CDR2: SGHRS and YFSETQ. V was cut by 2 bases and J by 0 bases, with 9 bases left in between. The length of the CDR3 is 15 residues. CDR3: CASSFEGSSYNEQFF. The CDR3 DNA sequence: TGCGCCAGCAGCTTCGAAGGGAGCTCCTACAATGAGCAGTTCTTC.

This rearrangement joins TRBV27 to TRBJ2-5; 8 bases are a match to TRBD1. With V trimmed by 7 bases and J by 4 bases, 11 bases remained unmatched. This CDR3 region has 15 residues. Per the germline V gene, CDR1 is MNHEY and CDR2 is SMNVEV (reference sequence). The CDR3 coding sequence is TGTGCCAGCACAAGAATAGGGACAGGACGAGAGACCCAGTACTTC. This sequence encodes CASTRIGTGRETQYF.

This chain uses TRBV11-2 with TRBJ2-5; TRBD2 might be the D (6 bases). The CDR3 consists of 15 residues. Germline loops: CDR1 SGHAT, CDR2 FQNNGV. V shed 3 bases and J shed 4 bases, with 15 bases lying between them. CDR3 DNA sequence: TGTGCCAGCAGCTTTTTAGCGGTGGGGGGAGAGACCCAGTACTTC. Its protein product is CASSFLAVGGETQYF.

The gene calls are TRBV7-8 and TRBJ1-1; D possibly corresponds to TRBD1 (6 bases). Germline V gene sequence: CDR1 SGHVS, CDR2 FQNEAQ. This CDR3 comprises 15 residues. Trimming left V 5 bases short and J 0 bases short, with 13 bases between. The CDR3 DNA reads TGTGCCAGCAGCGCATACAGGGCCATGAACACTGAAGCTTTCTTT. Amino acids: CASSAYRAMNTEAFF.

The V and J genes are TRBV19 and TRBJ2-2, with D possibly being TRBD1 (5 bases). Trimming stripped 6 bases from V and 4 bases from J, with 15 bases between. Germline lookup yields CDR1 LNHDA and CDR2 SQIVND (reference sequence). The CDR3 spans 15 residues. The CDR3 DNA sequence: TGTGCCAGTAGAAGGCAGGGCGGAACCACCGGGGAGCTGTTTTTT. It specifies CASRRQGGTTGELFF. Combining the CDR3 with reference TRBV19 and TRBJ2-2 gives the whole variable domain DGGITQSPKYLFRKEGQNVTLSCEQNLNHDAMYWYRQDPGQGLRLIYYSQIVNDFQKGDIAEGYSVSREKKESFPLTVTSAQKNPTAFYLCASRRQGGTTGELFFGEGSRLTVL.

This chain uses TRBV30 with TRBJ1-5; tentatively, D is TRBD1 (6 bases). The CDR3 is 14 residues long. CDR1 GTSNPN and CDR2 SVGIG come from the germline V gene (reference sequence). Trimming pared 3 bases from V and 7 bases from J, leaving 16 bases between. The CDR3 nucleotides are TGTGCCTGGAGCAAAAGAGGGGGGCACCAGCCCCAGCATTTT. It encodes CAWSKRGGHQPQHF.

The chain links TRBV13 to TRBJ2-5; weak D call: TRBD1 (6 bases). The V end was cut by 5 bases, the J end by 1 base, with 14 bases between. CDR3 length: 15 amino acids. Germline CDR1 reads PRHDT; CDR2 reads FYEKMQ (reference sequence). The DNA for the CDR3 is TGTGCCAGCAGCCGTAAGGGGACAACCCAAGAGACCCAGTACTTC. Encoded protein: CASSRKGTTQETQYF.

The chain links TRBV3-1 (or the pseudogene TRBV3-2) to TRBJ2-3; D not certain. Germline V CDR1 and CDR2: LGHDT, YNNKEL (reference sequence). This CDR3 has 14 amino acids. V dropped 0 bases and J dropped 4 bases, with 8 bases sitting between them. CDR3 bases: TGTGCCAGCAGCCAAGACTCGGCGCCAGATACGCAGTATTTT. Its translation: CASSQDSAPDTQYF.

This chain uses TRBV6-5 with TRBJ1-3; no clear D. V was cut by 4 bases and J by 2 bases, with 3 bases left in between. The CDR3 runs 12 residues. Germline V gene data show CDR1 as MNHEY and CDR2 as SVGAGI. This CDR3 is CASSSAGNTIYF. The CDR3 DNA follows: TGTGCCAGCAGTTCTGCTGGAAACACCATATATTTT.